A selection of T cell receptor beta chains follows, all from one sample in a study of T cells in Graves' hyperthyroidism and ophthalmopathy. TCRdb passed the multiplex PCR reads through MiXCR, listing each CDR3 protein once. Among about half a million distinct CDR3 sequences, just under 20% were seen once, and the ten largest hold roughly 50%. Sequenced material: blood. All receptors come from a man between 40 and 49 years old with Graves' ophthalmopathy. Both conserved end residues are part of each CDR3. D genes are given only for firm matches. Rows may omit the clone size; those that give it use once, few, many or a size class.

D gene,CDR3 length,J gene,V gene,clone size,CDR3 protein,CDR3 DNA
NA,15,TRBJ1-2,TRBV19,NA,CASSIGGERRNGYTF,TGTGCCAGTAGTATAGGAGGGGAGAGGCGAAATGGCTACACCTTC
NA,13,TRBJ2-7,TRBV20-1,many,CSARGATVHEQYF,TGCAGTGCTAGAGGGGCGACAGTCCACGAGCAGTACTTC
NA,11,TRBJ1-1,TRBV10-2,few,CASSEFTEAFF,TGCGCCAGCAGTGAGTTTACTGAAGCTTTCTTT
NA,14,TRBJ1-1,TRBV3-1,few,CASSPLGVRTEAFF,TGTGCCAGCAGCCCCCTGGGGGTTCGGACTGAAGCTTTCTTT
TRBD1,13,TRBJ1-2,TRBV5-5,NA,CASSFPGGDGYTF,TGTGCCAGCAGCTTCCCAGGGGGCGATGGCTACACCTTC
TRBD1,14,TRBJ2-1,TRBV5-1,many,CASSTGTEDNEQFF,TGCGCCAGCAGCACTGGGACAGAGGACAATGAGCAGTTCTTC
NA,16,TRBJ2-5,TRBV13,NA,CASSSTARVAEETQYF,TGTGCCAGCAGCTCCACGGCCAGGGTGGCTGAAGAGACCCAGTACTTC
TRBD2,21,TRBJ2-5,TRBV3-1,NA,CASSQEGLAGGPLWEQETQYF,TGTGCCAGCAGCCAAGAGGGACTAGCGGGGGGGCCTTTGTGGGAGCAAGAGACCCAGTACTTC
NA,16,TRBJ1-3,TRBV9,NA,CASSVASRTSGNTIYF,TGTGCCAGCAGCGTAGCGAGCAGAACCTCTGGAAACACCATATATTTT
NA,11,TRBJ1-2,TRBV20-1,once,CSARDGYGCTF,TGCAGTGCTAGAGACGGTTATGGCTGCACCTTC
TRBD2,14,TRBJ2-1,TRBV5-1,NA,CASSYPGTTNEQFF,TGCGCCAGCAGCTACCCTGGGACTACCAATGAGCAGTTCTTC
NA,14,TRBJ1-4,TRBV6-1,NA,CASSEQGSNEKLFF,TGTGCCAGCAGTGAGCAGGGGAGTAATGAAAAACTGTTTTTT
TRBD1,15,TRBJ2-2,TRBV6-1,NA,CASRRGTGRTGELFF,TGTGCCAGCAGAAGAGGGACAGGGCGAACCGGGGAGCTGTTTTTT
TRBD1,15,TRBJ1-3,TRBV28,NA,CASSPGTVIGNTIYF,TGTGCCAGCAGTCCCGGGACAGTTATTGGAAACACCATATATTTT
NA,15,TRBJ2-7,TRBV15,few,CATSRGQGTSYEQYF,TGTGCCACCAGCAGAGGCCAGGGCACCTCCTACGAGCAGTACTTC
TRBD1,14,TRBJ2-5,TRBV28,many,CASSLDRVQETQYF,TGTGCCAGCAGTTTGGACAGGGTCCAAGAGACCCAGTACTTC